This T cell receptor beta chain came from a study of Ad26.COV2.S vaccination and SARS-CoV-2 variants. This clone was detected only once. Antigen unknown. TCRdb keeps only in-frame clones here, not all; method: immunoSEQ multiplex PCR. The repertoire has about 350,000 clones, about 86% of them found once; the top ten carry around 11%. Noted treatment: about 20 received Ad26.COV2.S at low or high dose, single or two shots; about 5 received placebo; per-sample allocation not given. All samples were drawn on day 63, counting from the first vaccine or placebo injection. Ad26.COV2.S expressed prefusion-stabilized spike from the original Wuhan strain. Overall study findings and caveats: Comparable non-spike TCR breadth was observed in vaccine and placebo recipients.

The V end was cut by 6 bases, the J end by 8 bases, with 16 bases between. Germline-derived CDR1 and CDR2 are MDHEN and SYDVKM. CDR3 length equals 13 residues. The origin of this receptor is a person between 18 and 65 years old who received the Ad26.COV2.S COVID-19 vaccine or a placebo. The input for sequencing was peripheral blood, taken in a trial of Ad26.COV2.S vaccine versus placebo. The chain employs TRBV28 and TRBJ1-2, with D uncertain. The CDR3, as DNA: TGTGCCAGCAGGTCCCGGGTGTCGGGAGGCTACACCTTC. Amino acids: CASRSRVSGGYTF.